These 2 T cell receptor beta chains were sequenced from one sample in a study of identical twins. TCRdb redid the calling of the 5' RACE reads with MiXCR, one entry per CDR3 protein. Among approximately 690,000 distinct CDR3 sequences listed, 6% to 6.5% were seen once. The source material was naive T cells sorted from blood. The receptors come from a man between 18 and 29 years old in good health.

This clonotype was recorded at least ten times. The chain uses TRBV9 and TRBJ1-6, with D unresolved. Deletions cut 2 bases from V and 8 bases from J, with 11 bases between. In germline, CDR1 is SGDLS, CDR2 YYNGEE. The CDR3 sequence is 14 residues long. The CDR3 loop reads CASSVKGSHSPLHF. The DNA of the CDR3 is TGTGCCAGCAGCGTCAAGGGCTCTCATTCACCCCTCCACTTT.

This clonotype appeared a few times. The chain is built from TRBV29-1 and TRBJ2-1; the D gene is possibly TRBD2 (7 bases). Germline loops: CDR1 SQVTM, CDR2 ANQGSEA. Between the trimmed V and J ends, which lost 4 bases and 4 bases, there was a span of 14 bases. CDR3 length equals 14 residues. The CDR3, as DNA: TGCAGCGTTGGGGGCGGGGGCGCTTACAATGAGCAGTTCTTC. Amino acids: CSVGGGGAYNEQFF.